This T cell receptor (beta chain) stems from a study of vaccination effects on CD4 cells after COVID-19. Study-wide results and caveats: Whether induced by infection or by vaccine, clones showed marked clonal contraction late after vaccination. The study had few convalescent patients and no early post-infection timepoints.

Assay: immunoSEQ multiplex PCR; the TCRdb copy retains only in-frame clones and omits some. The repertoire holds roughly 41,000 clones, around 68% seen once, with roughly 25% in the top ten. As concerns this clone: Its matching antigen is unknown.

CD4+ T cells specific for antigen were expanded with viral peptide pools by the ViraFEST assay before sequencing. Culturing for around eleven days preceded CD4+ T cell isolation. Nobody among the vaccine recipients had prior SARS-CoV-2 infection (nucleocapsid antibodies were negative). Cultures got half-medium changes with IL-2 on days 3 and 7. With 5 bases removed from V and 4 bases from J, the gap between germline ends came to 23 bases. In germline, CDR1 is KGHDR, CDR2 SFDVKD. This CDR3 has 19 amino acids. Sequencing was performed on CD4+ T cells from PBMCs cultured with HCoV-OC43 spike peptides, taken before COVID-19 vaccination. Documented subset: HCoV-OC43 spike overlapping peptide pool stimulation. The source is a human donor who received a COVID-19 vaccine. This chain links TRBV24-1 with TRBJ2-6; the D gene could be TRBD1 or TRBD2 (5 bases each). The CDR3 DNA reads TGTGCCACCAGTGTTGTAACCCCTAAAGGGGAGCGAGGGGCCAACGTCCTGACTTTC. Protein: CATSVVTPKGERGANVLTF.